The 17 T cell receptor beta chains below all came from one sample that was sequenced in a study of blood T cells in healthy people across ages. Using a J-beta primer mix together with a sample-barcoded 5' primer, a second PCR was run for roughly 7 to 11 cycles. TCRdb analysed the 5' RACE reads with MiXCR anew, one entry per CDR3 protein. The table shows a few hundred thousand distinct CDR3 sequences, with about 27% occurring only once. In addition, the sample was reused for a study of T cells of mothers and their children.

The sequenced material came from blood. The receptors stem from a boy aged 2-9 years in good health.

This clonotype was observed a handful of times. Written as DNA, the CDR3 is TGCAGCGTCCTTAGGGGACGTCTACGGGGCTACACCTTC. It yields the protein CSVLRGRLRGYTF. The V call is TRBV29-1, the J call TRBJ1-2; tentative D call: TRBD1 (5 bases). The V end lost 6 bases, the J end lost 8 bases, and 19 bases lay between the germline ends. Germline V lookup: CDR1 SQVTM, CDR2 ANQGSEA. The CDR3 is 13 amino acids.

To note about this clonotype: One base away lies a much larger clone, so this may be a sequencing read error. J is TRBJ2-3 and V is TRBV5-1, with 7 bases that match TRBD2. This CDR3 comprises 16 residues. Germline-derived CDR1 and CDR2 are SGHRS and YFSETQ. V lost 4 bases and J lost 3; bases outside the gene matches: 11. DNA for the CDR3: TGCGCCAGCAGCGCCTCTTCGGCGGGAGAGACAGATACGCAGTATTTT. Protein product: CASSASSAGETDTQYF.

Many counts were recorded for this clonotype. The chain recombines TRBV7-9 with TRBJ2-4; D tentatively reads TRBD1 or TRBD2 (5 bases each). Trimming removed 2 bases from V and 6 bases from J, with 23 bases in between. CDR3 length equals 18 residues. Per the germline V gene, CDR1 is SEHNR and CDR2 is FQNEAQ (reference sequence). The CDR3 here is CASSLNKRWDGDPNIQYF. The CDR3 coding sequence is TGTGCCAGCAGCTTAAATAAGCGATGGGACGGAGACCCAAACATTCAGTACTTC.

This chain uses TRBV9 with TRBJ1-1; 8 bases are shared with TRBD1. This CDR3 has 14 amino acids. Germline V lookup: CDR1 SGDLS, CDR2 YYNGEE. Unmatched junction bases numbered 7, after V lost 4 bases and J lost 5 bases. In DNA form, the CDR3 reads TGTGCCAGCAGCACAGGGGGTAGGAATACTGAAGCTTTCTTT. It yields the protein CASSTGGRNTEAFF.

This clonotype was counted only a few times. The DNA of the CDR3 is TGTGCCAGCAGTCCCTTGGGAGGTTTGACTGAAGCTTTCTTT. It encodes CASSPLGGLTEAFF. The rearrangement links TRBV7-9 to TRBJ1-1; D is unclear. The germline gives CDR1 SEHNR, CDR2 FQNEAQ (reference sequence). V was cut by 6 bases and J by 5 bases, with 16 bases left in between. The CDR3 spans 14 residues.

This clonotype has only a few counts. The rearrangement links TRBV3-1 to TRBJ2-1; TRBD1 aligns across 8 bases. Per the germline V gene, CDR1 is LGHDT and CDR2 is YNNKEL (reference sequence). The ends lost 4 bases at V and 3 bases at J; junction bases unmatched: 11. The CDR3 length is 17 residues. This chain's CDR3 is CASSPLSGTGIYNEQFF. The CDR3 bases are TGTGCCAGCAGCCCTCTCTCCGGGACAGGAATCTACAATGAGCAGTTCTTC.

This clonotype was found a few times. The chain employs TRBV29-1 and TRBJ2-5; 9 bases fit TRBD2. The tail of the sequence fits TRBJ2-7 better, so the J call may be wrong. The CDR3 consists of 14 residues. Germline loops: CDR1 SQVTM, CDR2 ANQGSEA. As DNA, the CDR3 is TGCAGCGTTGAAGGCGGCGGGAGGGCCGGCGAGCAGTACTTC. Translating it yields CSVEGGGRAGEQYF.

The rearrangement links TRBV20-1 to TRBJ2-5; D gene uncertain. Per germline, CDR1 DFQATT and CDR2 SNEGSKA (reference sequence). The CDR3 length is 12 residues. The V end was cut by 1 base, the J end by 7 bases, with 10 bases between. The CDR3 reads CSARGFPGTQYF. The CDR3 DNA sequence: TGCAGTGCTAGAGGATTTCCGGGGACCCAGTACTTC.

This clonotype was detected a few times. This chain joins TRBV21-1 and TRBJ1-2. TRBV21-1 is flagged as a pseudogene. The CDR3 is 12 residues long. The CDR3 loop reads CASSIYSYGYTF. The CDR3 nucleotides read TGTGCCAGCAGCATTTACAGCTATGGCTACACCTTC.

This clonotype has a handful of counts. The chain recombines TRBV20-1 with TRBJ2-7; D not resolved. CDR3 length: 11 residues. The germline V gene encodes CDR1 DFQATT and CDR2 SNEGSKA (reference sequence). The V and J ends lost 5 bases and 4 bases respectively, with 9 bases between them. CDR3 sequence: CSASHGYEQYF. The CDR3 nucleotides read TGCAGTGCTTCCCATGGTTACGAGCAGTACTTC.

The chain recombines TRBV20-1 with TRBJ2-1; the match to TRBD2 covers 10 bases. Germline-derived CDR1 and CDR2 are DFQATT and SNEGSKA (reference sequence). The V gene end was trimmed by 5 bases and the J gene end by 3 bases; junction bases not matched to a gene: 7. The CDR3 totals 15 residues. The chain's CDR3 is CSAWASGGNYNEQFF. CDR3 sequence (DNA): TGCAGTGCTTGGGCTAGCGGGGGAAACTACAATGAGCAGTTCTTC.

This clonotype was recorded many times. This chain links TRBV7-9 with TRBJ2-7, with TRBD2 as a possible D gene (5 bases). This CDR3 region has 15 residues. V gave up 2 bases and J gave up 0 bases, with 11 bases separating them. Per germline, CDR1 SEHNR and CDR2 FQNEAQ (reference sequence). For the CDR3, the DNA is TGTGCCAGCAGCTTAATAGTGGGAGACTCCTACGAGCAGTACTTC. This gives the protein CASSLIVGDSYEQYF.

The chain joins TRBV7-9 to TRBJ2-2; 9 bases fit TRBD1. Trimming took 4 bases from V and 1 from J; bases not matched to a gene: 4. CDR1 is SEHNR and CDR2 is FQNEAQ in the germline V gene (reference sequence). CDR3 length: 16 residues. The CDR3 loop is CASSSGGQGNTGELFF. The CDR3 coding sequence is TGTGCCAGCAGCTCGGGGGGACAGGGGAACACCGGGGAGCTGTTTTTT.

This clonotype has a handful of counts. This rearrangement joins TRBV2 to TRBJ2-5; 9 bases match TRBD2. V dropped 5 bases and J dropped 1; count of bases not matched to a gene: 2. This CDR3 region has 14 residues. Germline V gene sequence: CDR1 SNHLY, CDR2 FYNNEI. The CDR3: CASSNSGGQETQYF. In nucleotides, the CDR3 is TGTGCCAGCAGTAATAGCGGGGGCCAAGAGACCCAGTACTTC.

The chain links TRBV28 to TRBJ2-5; D remains ambiguous. The CDR3 extends over 14 amino acids. Germline V gene data show CDR1 as MDHEN and CDR2 as SYDVKM. Trimming took 6 bases from V and 5 from J, leaving 16 bases between them. The CDR3 DNA sequence: TGTGCCAGCAGCCCCTCCCTCGACGGGGAGACCCAGTACTTC. Encoded protein: CASSPSLDGETQYF.

V usage is TRBV21-1 and J usage is TRBJ2-1. TRBV21-1 is a pseudogene locus. This CDR3 region has 15 residues. The CDR3 DNA sequence: TGTGCCAGCAGCGACCCCAAGAGCTCCTACAATGAGCAGTTCTTC. It encodes CASSDPKSSYNEQFF.

This clonotype appeared a few times. The V and J genes are TRBV7-2 and TRBJ2-1, with 8 bases matching TRBD2. Germline V gene lookup returns CDR1 SGHTA and CDR2 FQGNSA. V shed 6 bases and J 16 bases; nucleotides not matched to a gene: 11. This CDR3 is 12 amino acids long. The CDR3 DNA is TGTGCCAGCAGTTATAGCGGGAAGCCTTTATTCTTC. This translates into CASSYSGKPLFF.